The clone carrying this TCR beta chain came up a few times. Its antigen remains unidentified. PCR amplification relied on 60 Vbeta primers (plus 13 Jbeta primers). The repertoire was sequenced with immunoSEQ multiplex PCR; TCRdb's copy has only in-frame clones and lacks some. The data contain around 130,000 clones, roughly four fifths of them seen just once; the ten biggest clones take up less than 6.5%. This sample was taken from a study of cytomegalovirus exposure and HLA in healthy donors. Findings and limits, study-wide: It was confirmed in vitro that a few of the CMV-associated chains were specific for CMV antigens.

Germline V gene data show CDR1 as SGHRS and CDR2 as YFSETQ. The CDR3 spans 13 residues. The chain combines TRBV5-1 with TRBJ2-2, with D perhaps TRBD2 (6 bases). The TCR comes from a woman between 40 and 50 years old in good health and CMV-seropositive. Sequencing used PBMCs. The CDR3 loop reads CATGVANTGELFF. CDR3 in DNA: TGCGCTACGGGAGTCGCGAACACCGGGGAGCTGTTTTTT.